Listed below are T cell receptor beta chains from one sample, sequenced in a study of molecular identifiers for immune sequencing clone quantification. TCRdb called the PCR reads again in MiXCR, with one record for every CDR3 protein. This sample has hundreds of thousands of distinct CDR3 sequences; 24% occur once, and the top ten carry 0.74%. Sequencing used naive CD8+ T cells from blood, with Jurkat cell RNA spiked in. The receptors were gathered from a human donor in good health. Some libraries in this study had Jurkat cell RNA spiked in. Both conserved end residues are part of each CDR3. D genes are given only for firm matches. Some rows have no size entry. The others give once, few or many, or a class for an expanded clone.

d_call	clone_size	j_call	v_call	cdr3_length	cdr3_nt	cdr3_aa
TRBD2	many	TRBJ2-3	TRBV7-9	18	TGTGCCAGCGGGGGACTAGCGGGAGCGCACCCGTCCACAGATACGCAGTATTTT	CASGGLAGAHPSTDTQYF
TRBD1	few	TRBJ2-7	TRBV4-3	16	TGCGCCAGCAGCCAGGATAGATCCGGGACAGTCTACGAGCAGTACTTC	CASSQDRSGTVYEQYF
NA	many	TRBJ2-7	TRBV7-8	13	TGTGCCAGCAGCCTCCGAAGTACCTACGAGCAGTACTTC	CASSLRSTYEQYF
NA	few	TRBJ2-7	TRBV4-3	15	TGCGCCAGCAGCCAAGGCTGGGGGAGAGCCTACGAGCAGTACTTC	CASSQGWGRAYEQYF
TRBD1	many	TRBJ2-1	TRBV5-4	14	TGTGCCAGCAGCTTTTTCGGGACAGGCGGCGGGCAGTTCTTC	CASSFFGTGGGQFF
NA	NA	TRBJ1-1	TRBV2	18	NA	CASSYFGQGSLEGTETFF
TRBD2	few	TRBJ2-5	TRBV20-1	18	TGCAGTGCTAGAGGGGGACTAGCGGGGGCCCGGTACCAAGAGACCCAGTACTTC	CSARGGLAGARYQETQYF
TRBD1	NA	TRBJ2-5	TRBV20-1	15	TGCAGTGCTAGAGCGGTTGACAGGGTCGAGGAGACCCAGTACTTC	CSARAVDRVEETQYF
NA	once	TRBJ2-1	TRBV4-1	13	TGCGCCAGCCGCCGCAGGGGTTCAGATGAGCAGTTCTTC	CASRRRGSDEQFF
NA	few	TRBJ2-3	TRBV12-3/TRBV12-4	17	TGTGCCAGCAGCTCGCCCCCGGGGGCTGCTGGCACAGATACGCAGTATTTT	CASSSPPGAAGTDTQYF
NA	NA	TRBJ2-1	TRBV10-3	14	TGTGCCATCAGTGAGTCGGAGGTAGTATATGAGCAGTTCTTC	CAISESEVVYEQFF
NA	many	TRBJ1-5	TRBV2	14	TGTGCCAGCAGGGACGCAGGGGCGGCTCAGCCCCAGCATTTT	CASRDAGAAQPQHF
TRBD1	NA	TRBJ1-4	TRBV4-2	16	TGTGCCAGCAGCCAATCTCCGGGACAGGTGAATGAAAAACTGTATTTT	CASSQSPGQVNEKLYF
NA	many	TRBJ1-1	TRBV19	13	TGTGCCACCGCTTCGTTAGGGGGGACTGAAGCTTTCTTT	CATASLGGTEAFF
NA	many	TRBJ2-5	TRBV9	14	TGTGCCAGCAGCCCGGAGGTCGGGGGAGAGACCCAGTACTTC	CASSPEVGGETQYF
NA	once	TRBJ2-4	TRBV19	13	TGTGCCAGTTCCCCTTTGGATGGAGACATTCAGTACTTC	CASSPLDGDIQYF
TRBD2	NA	TRBJ2-1	TRBV20-1	19	TGCAGTGCTAGATCCCATGGACTAGCGGGCGCTAACTCCTACAATGAGCAGTTCTTC	CSARSHGLAGANSYNEQFF
TRBD2	NA	TRBJ2-7	TRBV20-1	15	TGCAGTGCTAGGGCTAGCGGGAGGAGCTCCTACGAGCAGTACTTC	CSARASGRSSYEQYF
NA	few	TRBJ1-2	TRBV3-1	15	TGTGCCAGCAGCCAGCGGACAGTTACTAACTATGGCTACACCTTC	CASSQRTVTNYGYTF
NA	few	TRBJ2-3	TRBV7-9	16	TGTGCCAGCAGCTTAGGGGAGGTTAGGTGGACAGATACGCAGTATTTT	CASSLGEVRWTDTQYF
NA	many	TRBJ1-1	TRBV6-5	14	TGTGCCAGCAGTTACTCTGGCAGTGCCACTGAAGCTTTCTTT	CASSYSGSATEAFF
NA	few	TRBJ2-5	TRBV7-2	15	TGTGCCAGCAGCTTAGAAGCAGGGCGCCACGAGACCCAGTACTTC	CASSLEAGRHETQYF
NA	NA	TRBJ2-7	TRBV4-1	14	TGCGCCAGCAGCCAAGAAGCCAAAACCTACGAGCAGCACTTC	CASSQEAKTYEQHF
NA	few	TRBJ2-1	TRBV25-1	15	TGTGCCAGCAGTGAATCGGGATTCTCCTACAATGAGCAGTTCTTC	CASSESGFSYNEQFF
NA	many	TRBJ1-5	TRBV29-1	13	TGCAGCGTTGAAGAAGGGCTCAATCAGCCCCAGCATTTT	CSVEEGLNQPQHF
TRBD1	NA	TRBJ1-1	TRBV4-1	14	TGCGCCAGCAGCCGAACAACAGGGGCCGGTGAAGCTTTCTTT	CASSRTTGAGEAFF
TRBD2	NA	TRBJ2-7	TRBV20-1	16	TGCAGTGCTAGAGACACTAGCGGGTGCGTCCCCTACGAGCAGTACTTC	CSARDTSGCVPYEQYF
TRBD2	few	TRBJ2-3	TRBV4-3	16	TGCGCCAGCAGCCAAGCCCAGCGGGAGTTGGTAGATACGCAGTATTTT	CASSQAQRELVDTQYF
NA	NA	TRBJ2-7	TRBV7-9	15	TGTGCCAGCAGCTTATACCCCCAGGACAGCTACGAGCAGTACTTC	CASSLYPQDSYEQYF
NA	many	TRBJ1-6	TRBV4-1	16	TGCGCCAGCAGCCAAGTTGGATCCGTCTATAATTCACCCCTCCACTTT	CASSQVGSVYNSPLHF
NA	many	TRBJ1-3	TRBV28	13	TGTGCCAGCAGTTTCTACGGTGGAAACACCATATATTTT	CASSFYGGNTIYF
NA	many	TRBJ2-7	TRBV29-1	13	TGCAGCGTTGAAGTTCCAGGGCCCTACGAGCAGTACTTC	CSVEVPGPYEQYF
TRBD1	few	TRBJ2-3	TRBV20-1	17	TGCAGTGCTGCAGGGTCGTTCTGGACAGGGGGCACAGATACGCAGTATTTT	CSAAGSFWTGGTDTQYF
NA	NA	TRBJ2-7	TRBV6-4	14	TGTGCCAGCAGTGACGGGTATCCCTCCTACGAGCAGTACTTC	CASSDGYPSYEQYF
NA	NA	TRBJ1-2	TRBV3-1	16	TGTGCCAGCAGCCAAGCCCCCCCGATGGGGGCGAATGGCTACACCTTC	CASSQAPPMGANGYTF
TRBD2	NA	TRBJ2-7	TRBV20-1	16	TGCAGTGCAAGCGTGGGACTAGCGGGAGCTGCCTACGAGCAGTACTTC	CSASVGLAGAAYEQYF
NA	NA	TRBJ2-1	TRBV13	14	TGTGCCAGCAGCTTAGAGTCTGGAAACAATGAGCAGTTCTTC	CASSLESGNNEQFF
NA	few	TRBJ2-5	TRBV6-2/TRBV6-3	16	TGTGCCAGCAGTTACTCGCCCAGGGCAGTCCAAGAGACCCAGTACTTC	CASSYSPRAVQETQYF
NA	many	TRBJ2-7	TRBV5-1	13	TGCGCCAGCAGCTTGACAGGAGGGGACGAGCAGTACTTC	CASSLTGGDEQYF
TRBD2	few	TRBJ2-5	TRBV6-2/TRBV6-3	14	TGTGCCAGCAGAGATGGGAGGGGACCGGAGACCCAGTACTTC	CASRDGRGPETQYF
NA	NA	TRBJ2-7	TRBV20-1	11	TGCAGTGTTCAGGAGACGTACGAGCAGTACTTC	CSVQETYEQYF
NA	NA	TRBJ2-5	TRBV7-9	17	TGTGCCAGCAGCTTAGCGGGCTACGGCTGGGGACAAGAGACCCAGTACTTC	CASSLAGYGWGQETQYF
NA	NA	TRBJ2-7	TRBV7-9	15	TGTGCCAGCACCACCGTCGACAGGTCGTCCTACGAGCAGTACTTC	CASTTVDRSSYEQYF
NA	few	TRBJ2-2	TRBV7-8	13	TGTGCCAGCAGCTTAATGGTCACCGGGGAGCTGTTTTTT	CASSLMVTGELFF
TRBD1	many	TRBJ1-4	TRBV7-2	12	TGTGCCAGCAGCTTAGACAGGGGAAAACTGTTTTTT	CASSLDRGKLFF
NA	many	TRBJ1-3	TRBV27	15	TGTGCCAGCAGTCCACAGGGATTAGGGGGAAACACCATATATTTT	CASSPQGLGGNTIYF
NA	many	TRBJ1-5	TRBV4-1	16	TGCGCCAGCAGCCAAGATTACGGAAATAGCAATCAGCCCCAGCATTTT	CASSQDYGNSNQPQHF
TRBD1	few	TRBJ1-5	TRBV19	16	TGTGCCAGTAGTATAGGGACAGGGGGGATATACCAGCCCCAGCATTTT	CASSIGTGGIYQPQHF
NA	NA	TRBJ1-4	TRBV9	14	TGTGCCAGCGGCGTAGGGACAACTAATGAAAAACTGTTTTTT	CASGVGTTNEKLFF
NA	many	TRBJ1-1	TRBV5-6	15	TGTGCCAGCAGCTTGGCCGTCTTGGGGAACACTGAAGCTTTCTTT	CASSLAVLGNTEAFF
TRBD2	few	TRBJ2-1	TRBV20-1	15	TGCAGTGCTAGAATACTAGCGGGAGGTAGTGTTGAGCAGTTCTTC	CSARILAGGSVEQFF
NA	few	TRBJ1-1	TRBV12-3/TRBV12-4	13	TGTGCCAGTGTGGGTGGAATGAACACTGAAGCTTTCTTT	CASVGGMNTEAFF
TRBD2	few	TRBJ2-1	TRBV7-9	15	TGTGCCAGCAGCTTTGTCGCGGGGGGCTACAATGAGCAGTTCTTC	CASSFVAGGYNEQFF
NA	few	TRBJ1-1	TRBV20-1	16	TGCAGTGCTAAGTCGACAGACGTCACCATGAACACTGAAGCTTTCTTT	CSAKSTDVTMNTEAFF
NA	many	TRBJ2-7	TRBV20-1	14	TGCAGTGCTAGAGGCCCTGGGACTTCTTACGAGCAGTACTTC	CSARGPGTSYEQYF
NA	NA	TRBJ1-1	TRBV28	12	TGTGCCAGCGGGGGGGTAGACACTGAAGCTTTCTTT	CASGGVDTEAFF
NA	NA	TRBJ2-7	TRBV20-1	13	TGCAGTGCTAGAGATTCAGATTCCTACGAGCAGTACTTC	CSARDSDSYEQYF